Reported below is one T cell receptor (beta chain). In the original workflow: Amplification with reference gene primers provided the estimates of nucleated cell counts. Measured with immunoSEQ multiplex PCR; TCRdb has only the in-frame clones, and not every one. V and J calls and clone size are given by that table; D and trimming were obtained from the DNA. This table has around 150,000 clones, around nine tenths appearing once. The data derive from a study of blood T cell repertoires in COVID-19. Study details: Acute-phase and convalescent COVID-19 samples originated in the United States, Italy and Spain. PBMCs, B-cell-depleted T cells, or T cells were the source of the cDNA or gDNA that made up the material.

While infection was still active, Seattle patients were enrolled and then followed longitudinally. Germline values: CDR1 SGHAT, CDR2 FQNNGV. V trimming: 6 bases; J trimming: 3 bases; junction bases outside the gene matches: 6. CDR3 size: 15 residues. The sample comprised peripheral blood. The V and J genes are TRBV11-2 and TRBJ1-3; 9 bases line up with TRBD1. The clonotype was recovered from a woman in her 70s with COVID-19, enrolled during active disease. The CDR3 nucleotides read TGTGCCAGCAGTAAACAGGGGGCATATGGAAACACCATATATTTT. Its translation is CASSKQGAYGNTIYF. The variable domain in full, with the rest retrieved from reference TRBV11-2 and TRBJ1-3, is EAGVAQSPRYKIIEKRQSVAFWCNPISGHATLYWYQQILGQGPKLLIQFQNNGVVDDSQLPKDRFSAERLKGVDSTLKIQPAKLEDSAVYLCASSKQGAYGNTIYFGEGSWLTVV.